This entry is about one T cell receptor (beta chain). The entry originates in a study of blood T cell repertoires in COVID-19. Looking at the study overall: Acute-phase and convalescent COVID-19 samples originated in the United States, Italy and Spain.

Libraries were prepared by immunoSEQ multiplex PCR; TCRdb keeps only in-frame clonotypes and omits some of them. The sample yields roughly 280,000 clones, just under 90% seen once. The CDR3 covers 12 residues. The V end lost 6 bases, the J end lost 5 bases, and 8 bases lay between the germline ends. Germline V lookup: CDR1 MNHEY, CDR2 SMNVEV (reference sequence). This chain uses TRBV27 with TRBJ2-1, with D unresolved. The sequencing sample was made of PBMCs or T cells enriched from blood (not recorded which). This clonotype originated in a young woman with acute COVID-19. This CDR3 is CASREYDNEQFF. CDR3 nucleotides: TGTGCCAGCAGGGAGTATGACAATGAGCAGTTCTTC.